This T cell receptor beta chain is from a study of T cells after yellow fever vaccination. Study-level results: CD4 and CD8 compartments shared a small share of clonotypes.

This clonotype was counted ten times or more. Its target is not known. TCRdb re-called the 5' RACE reads with MiXCR, one entry per CDR3 protein. The data contain under 300,000 distinct CDR3 sequences, less than 9% of them seen just once; the ten biggest clones take up around 0.9%. The CDR3 contains 13 residues. The germline gives CDR1 MNHNS, CDR2 SASEGT. Trimming pared 8 bases from V and 0 bases from J, leaving 11 bases between. The sample was CD4+ T cells sorted from PBMCs, taken 15 days after the yellow fever booster vaccination. The rearrangement uses TRBV6-1 and TRBJ2-7; D call uncertain. The sequence derives from a man aged 30 to 39 who received the YFV17D yellow fever vaccine. The CDR3 sequence is CASAETFSYEQYF. The CDR3 region has the DNA TGTGCCAGCGCGGAAACGTTCTCCTACGAGCAGTACTTC.